This TCR beta chain was obtained from a study of monozygotic twins with inflammatory bowel disease. The CDR3 is 15 amino acids. Germline V lookup: CDR1 SGHRS, CDR2 YFSETQ. Nested amplification of TCRalpha and TCRbeta cDNA involved two PCRs of around 15 and 10 cycles. From its re-call of the 5' RACE reads, TCRdb lists each CDR3 protein once, without DNA. The sample shows 350,000 to 500,000 distinct CDR3 sequences, and about 2.3% sits with its ten largest clones. Study-level results: Twin concordance left repertoire similarity unchanged, with limited power a possible explanation for this lack of difference. Healthy co-twins exceeded IBD patients in TCRbeta diversity as measured by inverse Simpson.

As for this clonotype: No antigen is known for it.

This TCR derives from a human donor with ulcerative colitis or Crohn's disease, or a healthy co-twin of an affected twin (not recorded which). The chain has TRBV5-1 and TRBJ2-3. Input material: blood. CDR3 in amino acids: CASSLVSTSTDTQYF.